This T cell receptor beta chain derives from a study of cytomegalovirus exposure and HLA in healthy donors. Notes on the study in general: In a later analysis, HLA-associated beta chains showed higher expansion and lower generation probabilities than comparable chains.

The CDR3 runs 14 residues. Looked up from germline, CDR1 is SGHRS and CDR2 is YFSETQ. Trimming took off 6 bases at V and 4 bases at J, with 16 bases between the two ends. On this clone: The antigen is not known.

Primers included in the PCR were 60 Vbeta and 13 Jbeta primers. The method was immunoSEQ multiplex PCR; TCRdb's version includes in-frame clones alone and lacks a portion of them. The profile shows under 150,000 clones, 75% to 80% of them singletons. Sequencing used PBMCs. The chain employs TRBV5-1 and TRBJ1-1; D not resolved. The clonotype comes from a man aged 35-49 years in good health and CMV-seropositive. In nucleotides, the CDR3 is TGCGCCAGCACCTCCCGCGGGGAGGGCACTGAAGCTTTCTTT. It yields the protein CASTSRGEGTEAFF. The whole variable domain, filled in from reference TRBV5-1 and TRBJ1-1, reads KAGVTQTPRYLIKTRGQQVTLSCSPISGHRSVSWYQQTPGQGLQFLFEYFSETQRNKGNFPGRFSGRQFSNSRSEMNVSTLELGDSALYLCASTSRGEGTEAFFGQGTRLTVV.